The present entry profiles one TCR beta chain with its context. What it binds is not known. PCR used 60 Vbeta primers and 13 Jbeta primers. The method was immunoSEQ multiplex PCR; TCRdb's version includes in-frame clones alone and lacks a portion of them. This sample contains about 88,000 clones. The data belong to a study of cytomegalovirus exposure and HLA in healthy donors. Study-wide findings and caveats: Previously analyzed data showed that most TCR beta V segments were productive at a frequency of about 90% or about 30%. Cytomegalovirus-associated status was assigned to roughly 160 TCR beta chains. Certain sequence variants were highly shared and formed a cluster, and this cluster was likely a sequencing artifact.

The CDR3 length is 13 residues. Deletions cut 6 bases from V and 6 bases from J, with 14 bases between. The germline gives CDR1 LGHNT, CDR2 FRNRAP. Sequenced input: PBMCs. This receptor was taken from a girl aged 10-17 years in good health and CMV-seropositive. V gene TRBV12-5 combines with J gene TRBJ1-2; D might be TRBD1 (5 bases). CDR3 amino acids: CASGNTAGNGYTF. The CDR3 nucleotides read TGTGCTAGTGGAAACACGGCAGGGAATGGCTACACCTTC.